What follows is one TCR beta chain and its context. This specimen belongs to a study of blood T cell repertoires in COVID-19. Study in general: The analysed material was cDNA or gDNA that came from T cells, B-cell-depleted T cells, or PBMCs.

Here immunoSEQ multiplex PCR was the method, and the copy in TCRdb shows in-frame clones only, minus some. In the table there are 250,000 to 300,000 clones, around nine tenths of which are singletons. Between the trimmed V and J ends, which lost 1 base and 3 bases, there was a span of 10 bases. The CDR3 covers 14 residues. Germline CDR1 reads LGHNA; CDR2 reads YSLEER. This clonotype was sampled from a man aged 30 to 39 with active or convalescent COVID-19. The sample taken for sequencing was peripheral blood. The chain uses TRBV4-3 and TRBJ2-7; D gene uncertain. The CDR3 is CASSQGVAGYEQYF. The DNA for the CDR3 is TGCGCCAGCAGCCAAGGGGTGGCAGGCTACGAGCAGTACTTC.